This T cell receptor beta chain was observed in a study of patients and donors after allogeneic stem cell transplantation. This clonotype was seen a handful of times. Germline lookup yields CDR1 SGHTA and CDR2 FQGNSA. CDR3 size: 15 residues. Trimming pared 5 bases from V and 0 bases from J, leaving 13 bases between. TCRdb itself ran the RT-PCR reads through MiXCR, one entry per CDR3 protein. The data contain 800,000 to 1,000,000 distinct CDR3 sequences, more than 15% of them singletons. This chain uses TRBV7-2 with TRBJ1-2; D possibly corresponds to TRBD1 (6 bases). Sequencing was done on a sample of blood, either unsorted or a sorted T cell fraction (not recorded which). The sequence came from a human donor who was either an allogeneic HSCT recipient or a stem cell or donor lymphocyte infusion donor (not recorded which). It is not recorded whose cells these are; they may come from a transplant donor. In nucleotides, the CDR3 is TGTGCCAGCAGCCCGTCGGGGACAACTAACTATGGCTACACCTTC. It yields the protein CASSPSGTTNYGYTF.